This T cell receptor beta chain was captured in a study of cytomegalovirus exposure and HLA in healthy donors. Study outcomes and limitations: The HLA-A and HLA-B alleles of most subjects were reportedly predicted accurately from TCR beta sequences. Several top significant clusters appeared, in a later analysis, to be linked to common viral pathogens. Analysis was carried out at a later point, and it linked a missense DCLRE1C variant to TCR beta V- and J-gene trimming. The authors enumerated under 200 TCR beta chains as linked to cytomegalovirus.

This CDR3 is built from 17 residues. With 2 bases removed from V and 0 bases from J, the gap between germline ends came to 17 bases. CDR1 is KGHSH and CDR2 is LQKENI in the germline V gene. Vbeta (60) and Jbeta (13) primers were used in the PCR. Clones were read by immunoSEQ multiplex PCR, and TCRdb kept only the in-frame ones, dropping some. In the table there are roughly 190,000 clones, around 77% of which are singletons. Of note for this clone: Its antigen is still unknown.

This receptor was obtained from a woman in her 30s in good health and CMV-seropositive. The sample was PBMCs. The chain has TRBV18 and TRBJ2-7; D is possibly TRBD1 (5 bases). The DNA of the CDR3 is TGTGCCAGCTCACCAGCTTCGGGCAGGGAAGTCTCCTACGAGCAGTACTTC. It yields the protein CASSPASGREVSYEQYF.